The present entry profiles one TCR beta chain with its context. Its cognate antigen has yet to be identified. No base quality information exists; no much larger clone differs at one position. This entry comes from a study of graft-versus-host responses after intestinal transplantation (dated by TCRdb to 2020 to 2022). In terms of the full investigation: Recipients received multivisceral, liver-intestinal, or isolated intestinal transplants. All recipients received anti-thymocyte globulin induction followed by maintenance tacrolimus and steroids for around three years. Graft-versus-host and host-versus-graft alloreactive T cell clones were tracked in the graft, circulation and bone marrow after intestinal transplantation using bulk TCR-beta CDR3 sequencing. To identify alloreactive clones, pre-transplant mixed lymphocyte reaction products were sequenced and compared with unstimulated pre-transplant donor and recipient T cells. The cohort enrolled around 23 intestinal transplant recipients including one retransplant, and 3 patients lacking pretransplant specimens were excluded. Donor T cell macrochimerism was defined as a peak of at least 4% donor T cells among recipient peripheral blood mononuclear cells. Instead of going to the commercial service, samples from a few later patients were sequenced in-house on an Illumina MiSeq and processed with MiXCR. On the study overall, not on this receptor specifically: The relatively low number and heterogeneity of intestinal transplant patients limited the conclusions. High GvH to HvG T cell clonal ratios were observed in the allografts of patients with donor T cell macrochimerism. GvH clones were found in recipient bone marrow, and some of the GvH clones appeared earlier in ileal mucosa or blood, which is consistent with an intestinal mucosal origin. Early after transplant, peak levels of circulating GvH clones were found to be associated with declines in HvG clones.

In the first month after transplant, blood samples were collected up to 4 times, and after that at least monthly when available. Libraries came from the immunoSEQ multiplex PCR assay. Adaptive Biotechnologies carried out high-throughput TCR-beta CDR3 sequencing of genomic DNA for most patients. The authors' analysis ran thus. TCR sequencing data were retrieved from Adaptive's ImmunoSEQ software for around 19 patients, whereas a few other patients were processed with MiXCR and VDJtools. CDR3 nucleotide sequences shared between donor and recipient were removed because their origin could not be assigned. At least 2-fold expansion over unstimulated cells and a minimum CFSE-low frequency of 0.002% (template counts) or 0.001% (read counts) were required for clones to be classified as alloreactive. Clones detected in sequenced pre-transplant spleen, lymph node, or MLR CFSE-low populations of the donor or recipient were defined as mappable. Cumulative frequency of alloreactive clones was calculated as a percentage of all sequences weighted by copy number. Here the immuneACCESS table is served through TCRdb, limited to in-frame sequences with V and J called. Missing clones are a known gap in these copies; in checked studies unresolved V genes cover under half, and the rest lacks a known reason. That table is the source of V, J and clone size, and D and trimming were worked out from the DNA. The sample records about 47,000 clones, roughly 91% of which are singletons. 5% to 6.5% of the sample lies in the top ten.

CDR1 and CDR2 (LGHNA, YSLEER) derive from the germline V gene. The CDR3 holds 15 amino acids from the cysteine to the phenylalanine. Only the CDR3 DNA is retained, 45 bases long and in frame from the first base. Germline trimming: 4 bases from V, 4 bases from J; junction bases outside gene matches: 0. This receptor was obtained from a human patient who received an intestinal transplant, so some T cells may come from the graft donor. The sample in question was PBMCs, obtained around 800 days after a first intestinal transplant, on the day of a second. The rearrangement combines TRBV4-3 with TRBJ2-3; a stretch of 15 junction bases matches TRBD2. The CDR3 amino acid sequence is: CASSRTSGGADTQYF. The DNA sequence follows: TGCGCCAGCAGCCGGACTAGCGGGGGGGCAGATACGCAGTATTTT.